The 5 T cell receptor beta chains given below trace back to one sample, sequenced in a study of T cell repertoires and HLA-DP antigens. Which antigens these TCRs recognize remains unknown. Sequencing used immunoSEQ multiplex PCR; TCRdb keeps in-frame clones, though not all of them. The sample has over 100,000 clones; 80% to 95% are singletons. The sample consisted of CD4+ T cells from PBMCs. The receptors here all came from a woman between 18 and 29 years old in good health and CMV-seronegative.

The V and J genes are TRBV28 and TRBJ2-1, with 10 positions matching TRBD2. The CDR3 is 16 residues long. The germline V gene encodes CDR1 MDHEN and CDR2 SYDVKM. The V segment lost 2 bases and the J segment 4 bases; nucleotides outside the gene matches: 5. The CDR3 reads CASSLASGGTYNEQFF. The CDR3 DNA reads TGTGCCAGCAGTTTAGCTAGCGGGGGTACTTACAATGAGCAGTTCTTC.

The gene calls are TRBV18 and TRBJ1-3, with D unclear. Per the germline V gene, CDR1 is KGHSH and CDR2 is LQKENI. Trimming removed 5 bases from V and 1 base from J, with 12 bases in between. This CDR3 has 15 residues. The CDR3 nucleotides are TGTGCCAGCTCATCCCAGACGGCTTCTGGAAACACCATATATTTT. Translating gives CASSSQTASGNTIYF. Full variable domain (outside the CDR3, taken from reference TRBV18 and TRBJ1-3): NAGVMQNPRHLVRRRGQEARLRCSPMKGHSHVYWYRQLPEEGLKFMVYLQKENIIDESGMPKERFSAEFPKEGPSILRIQQVVRGDSAAYFCASSSQTASGNTIYFGEGSWLTVV.

The V call is TRBV30, the J call TRBJ2-1, with 7 positions matching TRBD2. CDR1 and CDR2 from the germline V gene are GTSNPN and SVGIG (reference sequence). The V gene end was trimmed by 0 bases and the J gene end by 7 bases; junction bases not matched to a gene: 6. The CDR3 consists of 14 residues. CDR3 region: CAWSVGGSSNEQFF. CDR3 coding DNA: TGTGCCTGGAGTGTGGGCGGGAGTTCGAATGAGCAGTTCTTC.

J is TRBJ2-5 and V is TRBV5-5, with 7 bases fitting TRBD2. V lost 0 bases and J lost 2; bases outside the gene matches: 7. The CDR3 spans 16 residues. From germline, CDR1 is SGHKS and CDR2 YYEKEE (reference sequence). The CDR3 region has the DNA TGTGCCAGCAGCTTGGCGGGAGGACGTGGGCAAGAGACCCAGTACTTC. This sequence encodes CASSLAGGRGQETQYF.

The genes are TRBV13 and TRBJ2-2; D not certain. The germline V gene has CDR1 PRHDT and CDR2 FYEKMQ (reference sequence). The CDR3 covers 15 residues. The V gene lost 3 bases and the J gene lost 1 base, with 9 bases spanning the gap. CDR3 sequence: CASSFGLGNTGELFF. In nucleotides, the CDR3 is TGTGCCAGCAGCTTTGGGCTAGGGAACACCGGGGAGCTGTTTTTT. The whole variable domain, filled in from reference TRBV13 and TRBJ2-2, reads AAGVIQSPRHLIKEKRETATLKCYPIPRHDTVYWYQQGPGQDPQFLISFYEKMQSDKGSIPDRFSAQQFSDYHSELNMSSLELGDSALYFCASSFGLGNTGELFFGEGSRLTVL.